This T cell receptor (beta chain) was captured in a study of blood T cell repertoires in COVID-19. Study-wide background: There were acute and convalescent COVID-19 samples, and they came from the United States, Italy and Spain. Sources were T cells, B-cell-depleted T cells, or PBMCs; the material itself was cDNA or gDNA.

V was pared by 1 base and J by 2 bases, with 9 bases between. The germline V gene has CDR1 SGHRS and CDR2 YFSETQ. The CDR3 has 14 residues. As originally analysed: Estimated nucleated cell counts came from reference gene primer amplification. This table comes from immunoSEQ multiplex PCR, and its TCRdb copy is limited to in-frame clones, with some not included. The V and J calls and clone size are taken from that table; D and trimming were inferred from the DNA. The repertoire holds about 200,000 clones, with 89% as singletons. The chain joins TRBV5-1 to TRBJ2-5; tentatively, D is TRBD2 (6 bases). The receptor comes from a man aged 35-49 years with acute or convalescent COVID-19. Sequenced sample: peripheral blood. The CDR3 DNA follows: TGCGCCAGCAGCTTGATGGGGGGTCAAGAGACCCAGTACTTC. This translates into CASSLMGGQETQYF.